Listed below are T cell receptor beta chains from one sample, sequenced in a study of cytomegalovirus exposure and HLA in healthy donors. Assay: immunoSEQ multiplex PCR; the TCRdb copy retains only in-frame clones and omits some. The table lists some 140,000 clones. Input material: PBMCs. These receptors were collected from a woman in her forties in good health and CMV-seronegative. Both conserved end residues are part of each CDR3. Fields, in order: V gene, D gene, J gene, CDR3 DNA, CDR3 protein. The D gene is left open where the match is weak.

v_gene: TRBV4-2
d_gene: NA
j_gene: TRBJ1-5
CDR3nt: TGTGCCAGCAGCCAAGCCCTTCAGGGTTCAAATCAGCCCCAGCATTTT
CDR3aa: CASSQALQGSNQPQHF

v_gene: TRBV6-6
d_gene: TRBD1
j_gene: TRBJ2-3
CDR3nt: TGTGCCAGCAGAAACGGGGACAGGGCGGGAGATACGCAGTATTTT
CDR3aa: CASRNGDRAGDTQYF

v_gene: TRBV19
d_gene: NA
j_gene: TRBJ2-1
CDR3nt: TGTGCCAGTAGTAGGAGGGGACAGCCTGGAGGCAATGAGCAGTTCTTC
CDR3aa: CASSRRGQPGGNEQFF

v_gene: TRBV14
d_gene: NA
j_gene: TRBJ2-1
CDR3nt: TGTGCCAGCAGCCAAGATCGAGGAGGGGAGTACAATGAGCAGTTCTTC
CDR3aa: CASSQDRGGEYNEQFF

v_gene: TRBV6-4
d_gene: TRBD1
j_gene: TRBJ1-2
CDR3nt: TGTGCCAGCAGTGACTCAGGACAGGGGAGGGATGGCTACACCTTC
CDR3aa: CASSDSGQGRDGYTF

v_gene: TRBV7-9
d_gene: TRBD1
j_gene: TRBJ1-1
CDR3nt: TGTGCCAGCAGCCCCTACAGGGGACGGACTGAAGCTTTCTTT
CDR3aa: CASSPYRGRTEAFF

v_gene: TRBV9
d_gene: NA
j_gene: TRBJ2-2
CDR3nt: TGTGCCAGCAGCGTAGTTCACTCGAACACCGGGGAGCTGTTTTTT
CDR3aa: CASSVVHSNTGELFF

v_gene: TRBV19
d_gene: TRBD2
j_gene: TRBJ2-1
CDR3nt: TGTGCCAGTAGTATAGTCCTAGCGGGGTCAAGTGAGCAGTTCTTC
CDR3aa: CASSIVLAGSSEQFF

v_gene: TRBV28
d_gene: NA
j_gene: TRBJ1-1
CDR3nt: TGTGCCCACGGAGGGCTGAACACTGAAGCTTTCTTT
CDR3aa: CAHGGLNTEAFF

v_gene: TRBV28
d_gene: NA
j_gene: TRBJ2-1
CDR3nt: TGTGCCAGCAGTCAACCGGGACAACGCAATGAGCAGTTCTTC
CDR3aa: CASSQPGQRNEQFF

v_gene: TRBV4-3
d_gene: TRBD1
j_gene: TRBJ1-3
CDR3nt: TGCGCCAGCAGCCAAGACGACAGGGTGGCAGGAAACACCATATATTTT
CDR3aa: CASSQDDRVAGNTIYF

v_gene: TRBV4-2
d_gene: NA
j_gene: TRBJ1-5
CDR3nt: TGTGCCAGCAGCCAAGCCGCCGGACAGAGCAATCAGCCCCAGCATTTT
CDR3aa: CASSQAAGQSNQPQHF

v_gene: TRBV4-2
d_gene: NA
j_gene: TRBJ2-5
CDR3nt: TGTGCCAGCAGCCAAGATCGAGAAGAGACCCAGTACTTC
CDR3aa: CASSQDREETQYF

v_gene: TRBV25-1
d_gene: TRBD1
j_gene: TRBJ2-5
CDR3nt: TGTGCCAGCAGTGAACGTAACAGGGGCCAAGAGACCCAGTACTTC
CDR3aa: CASSERNRGQETQYF

v_gene: TRBV6-5
d_gene: NA
j_gene: TRBJ1-2
CDR3nt: TGTGCCAGCAGTTACTCTCAGGCCAGCTATGGCTACACCTTC
CDR3aa: CASSYSQASYGYTF

v_gene: TRBV5-1
d_gene: TRBD1
j_gene: TRBJ1-2
CDR3nt: TGCGCCAGCAGATACGGGGACAGGGGAATTGAAGGCTACACCTTC
CDR3aa: CASRYGDRGIEGYTF

v_gene: TRBV5-1
d_gene: TRBD1
j_gene: TRBJ2-5
CDR3nt: TGCGCCAGCAGCCCCGGGACAGGGGATTGGGAGACCCAGTACTTC
CDR3aa: CASSPGTGDWETQYF

v_gene: TRBV9
d_gene: NA
j_gene: TRBJ2-1
CDR3nt: TGTGCCAGCAGCGTGGGTGCTAGCCATGAGCAGTTCTTC
CDR3aa: CASSVGASHEQFF

v_gene: TRBV4-3
d_gene: NA
j_gene: TRBJ1-2
CDR3nt: TGCGCCAGCAGCCAAGATCTAGGGGGAAACTATGGCTACACCTTC
CDR3aa: CASSQDLGGNYGYTF

v_gene: TRBV27
d_gene: TRBD1
j_gene: TRBJ1-2
CDR3nt: TGTGCCAGCACTCCGCGGGGACAGAACTATGGCTACACCTTC
CDR3aa: CASTPRGQNYGYTF

v_gene: TRBV28
d_gene: TRBD1
j_gene: TRBJ1-5
CDR3nt: TGTGCCAGCAGGGGACAGGGAATTCAGCCCCAGCATTTT
CDR3aa: CASRGQGIQPQHF

v_gene: TRBV28
d_gene: NA
j_gene: TRBJ1-5
CDR3nt: TGTGCCAGCAGTTTAAAATGGGGGAGGGGGCAGCCCCAGCATTTT
CDR3aa: CASSLKWGRGQPQHF

v_gene: TRBV28
d_gene: NA
j_gene: TRBJ2-2
CDR3nt: TGTGCCAGCAGGCGGACACCGAACACCGGGGAGCTGTTTTTT
CDR3aa: CASRRTPNTGELFF

v_gene: TRBV7-2
d_gene: NA
j_gene: TRBJ1-3
CDR3nt: TGTGCCAGCAGCCTGACAGCAAATGGAAACACCATATATTTT
CDR3aa: CASSLTANGNTIYF

v_gene: TRBV4-2
d_gene: TRBD1
j_gene: TRBJ2-1
CDR3nt: TGTGCCAGCAGCCAAGACGTGGCAGGGGGTTACAATGAGCAGTTCTTC
CDR3aa: CASSQDVAGGYNEQFF